A selection of T cell receptor beta chains follows, all from one sample in a study of graft-versus-host responses after intestinal transplantation. Sequenced by immunoSEQ multiplex PCR; TCRdb stores in-frame clones only, minus some. The table shows 50,000 or so clones, with 90% to 95% occurring only once. The source was PBMCs, collected around 120 days after intestinal transplantation. These receptors all come from a human patient who received an intestinal transplant, so some T cells may come from the graft donor. Both conserved end residues are part of each CDR3. D genes are given only for firm matches. Not all rows give a size; the values are once, few, many and, for expanded clones, a class.

v_gene	d_gene	j_gene	abundance	CDR3nt	CDR3aa
TRBV9	TRBD2	TRBJ2-3	once	TGTGCCAGCAGCGCGGGACTAGCGGAGAGCACAGATACGCAGTATTTT	CASSAGLAESTDTQYF
TRBV28	TRBD2	TRBJ2-5	.	TGTGCCAGCAGTTTCCCTCGCGTACTAGCGGCTGTGGTAGAGACCCAGTACTTC	CASSFPRVLAAVVETQYF
TRBV10-1	TRBD1	TRBJ1-5	.	TGCGCCAGCAGTGAAATCTGGACAGGGTGCAATCAGCCCCAGCATTTT	CASSEIWTGCNQPQHF
TRBV7-3	.	TRBJ2-1	.	TGTGCCAGCAGCCCCCACGGAAGACTAGGCATGGTTGAGCAGTTCTTC	CASSPHGRLGMVEQFF
TRBV4-1	.	TRBJ2-7	.	TGCGCCAGCAGCCAAGCCTCAGCGGCGGGGCACGAGCAGTACTTC	CASSQASAAGHEQYF
TRBV15	TRBD2	TRBJ2-7	.	TGTGCCACCAGGCCCCTGACTAGCGGGCTCTCCTACGAGCAGTACTTC	CATRPLTSGLSYEQYF
TRBV2	.	TRBJ1-2	.	TGTGCCAGCAGTGGAGGGGGCTACACCTTC	CASSGGGYTF
TRBV28	TRBD2	TRBJ2-2	.	TGTGCCAGCGGGAGGGCCGGGAAAGGGACCGGGGAGCTGTTTTTT	CASGRAGKGTGELFF
TRBV11-2	.	TRBJ2-1	.	TGTGCCAGCAGCCTCCCAACAGGGCGGATCGGGAATGAGCAGTTCTTC	CASSLPTGRIGNEQFF
TRBV5-6	.	TRBJ2-3	once	TGTGCCAGCAGCAACCCACGGGCCGGGTCAGATACGCAGTATTTT	CASSNPRAGSDTQYF
TRBV28	TRBD1	TRBJ2-7	.	TGTGCCAGCAGTTACAGGGGTTACGAGCAGTACTTC	CASSYRGYEQYF
TRBV7-2	.	TRBJ2-1	.	TGTGCCAGCAGCTTTTGGGGGGCCCCGTACAATGAGCAGTTCTTC	CASSFWGAPYNEQFF
TRBV27	.	TRBJ2-7	.	TGTGCCAGCATGGGGGGTCTCCCAGGGGAGCAGTACTTC	CASMGGLPGEQYF
TRBV7-9	TRBD1	TRBJ2-2	once	TGTGCCAGCAGCTTAGGCCCAGGGGGCAGAACCGGGGAGCTGTTTTTT	CASSLGPGGRTGELFF
TRBV7-9	.	TRBJ2-7	.	TGTGCCAGCAGCTCGGCACTAGCTAGCTACGAGCAGTACTTC	CASSSALASYEQYF
TRBV29-1	TRBD1	TRBJ2-1	.	TGCAGCGTTGAAGCAGTACAGGGGATTGTCTACAATGAGCAGTTCTTC	CSVEAVQGIVYNEQFF
TRBV19	TRBD1	TRBJ2-7	.	TGTGCCAGTAGTGAAGGACAGGGGGCGATATACGAGCAGTACTTC	CASSEGQGAIYEQYF
TRBV6-5	.	TRBJ2-1	.	TGTGCCAGCAGTTACAATCTAGGACTCTACAATGAGCAGTTCTTC	CASSYNLGLYNEQFF
TRBV5-1	.	TRBJ2-7	.	TGCGCCAGCAGCTTGTCTTGGGAGGCCCCCTACGAGCAGTACTTC	CASSLSWEAPYEQYF
TRBV14	TRBD2	TRBJ2-1	.	TGTGCCAGCAGCCAAGCACTTGGGGCCCTTCGCGCGGGAGGGAGCTCCTACAATGAGCAGTTCTTC	CASSQALGALRAGGSSYNEQFF
TRBV4-1	TRBD1	TRBJ1-2	.	TGCGCCAGCAGCCAGCTGACAGGGGGGGGGTGGTATGGCTACACCTTC	CASSQLTGGGWYGYTF
TRBV19	TRBD2	TRBJ2-1	.	TGTGCCAGTAGTACCTCTAGCGGGAGGCACAATGAGCAGTTCTTC	CASSTSSGRHNEQFF
TRBV5-8	.	TRBJ2-7	.	TGTGCCAGCAGTTATGGACCGGCCCCCTACGAGCAGTACTTC	CASSYGPAPYEQYF
TRBV4-1	.	TRBJ2-5	few	TGCGCCAGCAGCCAAGATAAAGGGGGGAGGGCCCGAGAGACCCAGTACTTC	CASSQDKGGRARETQYF
TRBV19	.	TRBJ2-2	.	TGTGCCAGTAGTGGCGGTAGGAAGATAGAGGCCGGGGAGCTGTTTTTT	CASSGGRKIEAGELFF
TRBV29-1	.	TRBJ2-7	once	TGCAGCGTTGTGTTGGAGGGGCCCTCCTACGAGCAGTACTTC	CSVVLEGPSYEQYF
TRBV6-1	.	TRBJ2-5	.	TGTGCCAGCAGTGTCGATCCGGACGGGGAGGCCGTTGGGGAGACCCAGTACTTC	CASSVDPDGEAVGETQYF
TRBV7-9	.	TRBJ2-7	.	TGTGCCAGCAGCTTAGACGACACGACCTACGAGCAGTACTTC	CASSLDDTTYEQYF
TRBV27	TRBD1	TRBJ2-7	.	TGTGCCAGCAGTACCGAGACAGGGCTCGAGCAGTACTTC	CASSTETGLEQYF
TRBV5-1	.	TRBJ2-7	.	TGCGCCAGCAGCTTGTTAGGGGAAACCTACGAGCAGTACTTC	CASSLLGETYEQYF
TRBV29-1	TRBD1	TRBJ2-1	.	TGCAGCTCCTCTACAGGGGGCTATGAGCAGTTCTTC	CSSSTGGYEQFF
TRBV4-2	.	TRBJ2-7	.	TGTGCCAGCAGCCAGGGGGTCTCCGCGGGACCAAGCTCCTACGAGCAGTACTTC	CASSQGVSAGPSSYEQYF
TRBV19	TRBD2	TRBJ2-5	.	TGTGCCAGTAGTATCCGAGGACTAGCGGGAGACTCCGAGACCCAGTACTTC	CASSIRGLAGDSETQYF
TRBV11-1	TRBD1	TRBJ2-7	.	TGTGCCAGCAGCTTTTCGGCGACAGGGGGTCACGAGCAGTACTTC	CASSFSATGGHEQYF
TRBV6-6	.	TRBJ2-2	.	TGTGCCAGCGGCCGGCGGGGTGAGGAGCTGTTTTTT	CASGRRGEELFF
TRBV15	.	TRBJ2-7	.	TGTGCCACCAGCAGGGGGCCAAGCTCCTACGAGCAGTACTTC	CATSRGPSSYEQYF
TRBV6-6	.	TRBJ1-1	.	TGTGCCAGCAGTTGGACAGATAATGAAGCTTTCTTT	CASSWTDNEAFF
TRBV19	.	TRBJ1-1	.	TGTGCCAGTGACGAGTCGGGGCCGAATACCGCATTACACACTGAAGCTTTCTTT	CASDESGPNTALHTEAFF
TRBV13	.	TRBJ2-2	.	TGTGCCAGCAGCCCGAGGGTCACCGGGGAGCTGTTTTTT	CASSPRVTGELFF
TRBV28	TRBD2	TRBJ2-1	.	TGTGCCAGCAGTTTCGGTAGCGGGGTTAACAATGAGCAGTTCTTC	CASSFGSGVNNEQFF
TRBV7-9	TRBD1	TRBJ2-5	.	TGTGCCAGCAGGACCGGGACAGAAGAGACCCAGTACTTC	CASRTGTEETQYF
TRBV27	.	TRBJ2-7	.	TGTGCCAGCAGTTCCCCCCTCAGGGGAGGGTCCTACGAGCAGTACTTC	CASSSPLRGGSYEQYF
TRBV2	.	TRBJ1-1	.	TGTGCCAGCCTCGGGTCGGACACTGAAGCTTTCTTT	CASLGSDTEAFF
TRBV7-9	.	TRBJ1-4	.	TGTGCCAGCAGCTCGTTACCAGGGAGGGGTAATGAAAAACTGTTTTTT	CASSSLPGRGNEKLFF
TRBV4-1	.	TRBJ2-7	.	TGCGCCAGCAGCCAATTTGAGGAGCAGTACTTC	CASSQFEEQYF
TRBV5-8	TRBD1	TRBJ1-3	once	TGTGCCAGCAGCTTAAGGACAGGCTCTGGAAACACCATATATTTT	CASSLRTGSGNTIYF
TRBV7-9	TRBD2	TRBJ2-1	.	TGTGCCAGCAGCCGGACTAGCCCCGAAGTGGATGAGCAGTTCTTC	CASSRTSPEVDEQFF
TRBV7-9	.	TRBJ2-5	few	TGTGCCAGCAGCCCTTCCAGGGTTGGACAAGAGACCCAGTACTTC	CASSPSRVGQETQYF
TRBV28	.	TRBJ2-7	.	TGTGCCAGCAGTCCCCGACGTGACTACGAGCAGTACTTC	CASSPRRDYEQYF